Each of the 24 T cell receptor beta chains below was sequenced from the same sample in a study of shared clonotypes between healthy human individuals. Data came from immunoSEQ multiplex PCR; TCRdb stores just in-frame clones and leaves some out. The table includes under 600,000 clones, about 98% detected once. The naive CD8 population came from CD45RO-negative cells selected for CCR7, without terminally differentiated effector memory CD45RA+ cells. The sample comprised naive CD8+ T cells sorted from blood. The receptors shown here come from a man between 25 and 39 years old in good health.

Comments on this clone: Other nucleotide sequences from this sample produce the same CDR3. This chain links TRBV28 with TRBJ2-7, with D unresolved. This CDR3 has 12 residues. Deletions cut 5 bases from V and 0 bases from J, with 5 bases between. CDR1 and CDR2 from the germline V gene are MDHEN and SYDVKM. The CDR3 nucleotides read TGTGCCAGCAGTCTCATCTCCTACGAGCAGTACTTC. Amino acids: CASSLISYEQYF.

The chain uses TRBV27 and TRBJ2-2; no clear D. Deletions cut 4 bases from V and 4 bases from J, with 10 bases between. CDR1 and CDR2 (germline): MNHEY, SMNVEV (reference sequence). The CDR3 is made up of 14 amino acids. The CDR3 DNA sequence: TGTGCCAGCAGTTACCTTCCGGGCACCGGGGAGCTGTTTTTT. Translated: CASSYLPGTGELFF.

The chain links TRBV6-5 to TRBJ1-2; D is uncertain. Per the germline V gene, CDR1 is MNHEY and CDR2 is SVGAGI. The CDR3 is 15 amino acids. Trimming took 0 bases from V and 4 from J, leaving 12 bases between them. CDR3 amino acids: CASSYSPTAVYGYTF. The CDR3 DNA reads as TGTGCCAGCAGTTACTCCCCCACAGCGGTCTATGGCTACACCTTC.

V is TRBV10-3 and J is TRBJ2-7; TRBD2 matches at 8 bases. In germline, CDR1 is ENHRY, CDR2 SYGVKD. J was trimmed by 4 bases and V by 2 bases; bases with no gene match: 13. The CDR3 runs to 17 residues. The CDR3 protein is CAISERTSSATPYEQYF. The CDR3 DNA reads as TGTGCCATCAGTGAGCGGACTAGCTCCGCTACTCCTTACGAGCAGTACTTC.

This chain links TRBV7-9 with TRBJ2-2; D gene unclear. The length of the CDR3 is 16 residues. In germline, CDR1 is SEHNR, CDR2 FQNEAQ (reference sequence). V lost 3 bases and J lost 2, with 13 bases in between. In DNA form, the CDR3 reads TGTGCCAGCAGCTTCGAGACGGGTTTCAACACCGGGGAGCTGTTTTTT. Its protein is CASSFETGFNTGELFF.

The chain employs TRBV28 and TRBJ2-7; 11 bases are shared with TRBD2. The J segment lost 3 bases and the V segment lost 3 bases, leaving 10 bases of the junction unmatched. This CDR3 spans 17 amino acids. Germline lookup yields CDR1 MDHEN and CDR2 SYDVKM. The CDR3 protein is CASSFWTSGSGGYEQYF. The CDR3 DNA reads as TGTGCCAGCAGTTTCTGGACTAGCGGGTCAGGGGGCTACGAGCAGTACTTC.

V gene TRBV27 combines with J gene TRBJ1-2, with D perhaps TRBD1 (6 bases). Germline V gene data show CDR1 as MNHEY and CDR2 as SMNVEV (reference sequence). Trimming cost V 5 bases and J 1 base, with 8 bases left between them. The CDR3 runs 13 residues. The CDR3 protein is CASSSRGNYGYTF. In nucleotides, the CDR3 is TGTGCCAGCAGTAGCAGGGGTAACTATGGCTACACCTTC.

CDR3 bases: TGCGCCAGCAGCCCACCCGGGACAGGGTTCAGTAGGGTCCATGAAAAACTGTTTTTT. Its protein is CASSPPGTGFSRVHEKLFF. The chain combines TRBV5-1 with TRBJ1-4; 9 bases are a match to TRBD1. The V segment lost 4 bases and the J segment 6 bases; nucleotides outside the gene matches: 19. Per germline, CDR1 SGHRS and CDR2 YFSETQ. This CDR3 region has 19 residues.

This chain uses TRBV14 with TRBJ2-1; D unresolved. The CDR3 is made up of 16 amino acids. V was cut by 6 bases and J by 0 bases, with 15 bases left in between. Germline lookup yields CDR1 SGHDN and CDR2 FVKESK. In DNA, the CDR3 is TGTGCCAGCAGTCAGTTGATACAGAGCTCCTACAATGAGCAGTTCTTC. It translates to CASSQLIQSSYNEQFF. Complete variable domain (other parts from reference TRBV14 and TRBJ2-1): EAGVTQFPSHSVIEKGQTVTLRCDPISGHDNLYWYRRVMGKEIKFLLHFVKESKQDESGMPNNRFLAERTGGTYSTLKVQPAELEDSGVYFCASSQLIQSSYNEQFFGPGTRLTVL.

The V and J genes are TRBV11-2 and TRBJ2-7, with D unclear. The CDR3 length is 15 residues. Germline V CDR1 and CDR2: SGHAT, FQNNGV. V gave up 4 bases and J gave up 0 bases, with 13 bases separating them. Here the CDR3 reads CASSSYDSPSYEQYF. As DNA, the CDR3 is TGTGCCAGCAGCTCTTATGACTCGCCCTCCTACGAGCAGTACTTC.

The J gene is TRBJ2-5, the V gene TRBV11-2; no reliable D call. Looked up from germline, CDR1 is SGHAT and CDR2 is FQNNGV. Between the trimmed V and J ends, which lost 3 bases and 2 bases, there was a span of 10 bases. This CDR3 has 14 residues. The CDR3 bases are TGTGCCAGCAGCTTCAGCTTAGGGCAAGAGACCCAGTACTTC. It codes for CASSFSLGQETQYF.

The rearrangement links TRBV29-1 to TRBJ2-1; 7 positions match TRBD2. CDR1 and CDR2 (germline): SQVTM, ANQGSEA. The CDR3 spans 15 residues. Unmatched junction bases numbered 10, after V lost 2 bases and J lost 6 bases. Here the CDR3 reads CSVELEGGPGNEQFF. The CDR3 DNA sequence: TGCAGCGTTGAATTGGAGGGAGGGCCGGGCAATGAGCAGTTCTTC.

The CDR3 DNA is TGTGCTAGTGCCCAAGGAGACCCCCGGACTCAGCCCCAGCATTTT. Amino acids: CASAQGDPRTQPQHF. The V and J genes are TRBV12-5 and TRBJ1-5; D call uncertain. CDR1 and CDR2 (germline): LGHNT, FRNRAP. This CDR3 is 15 amino acids long. V lost 7 bases and J lost 6, with 19 bases in between.

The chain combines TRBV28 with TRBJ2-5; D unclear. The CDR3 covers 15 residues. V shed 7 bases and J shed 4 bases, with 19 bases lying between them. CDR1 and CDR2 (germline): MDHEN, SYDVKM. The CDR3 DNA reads TGTGCCAGCACCTTGGAATACATCCCAGGAGAGACCCAGTACTTC. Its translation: CASTLEYIPGETQYF.

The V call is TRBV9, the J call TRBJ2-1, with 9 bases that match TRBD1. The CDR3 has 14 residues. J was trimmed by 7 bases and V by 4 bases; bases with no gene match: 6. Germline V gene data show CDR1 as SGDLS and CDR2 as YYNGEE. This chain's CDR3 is CASSKWTGDNEQFF. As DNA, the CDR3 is TGTGCCAGCAGCAAGTGGACAGGGGATAATGAGCAGTTCTTC. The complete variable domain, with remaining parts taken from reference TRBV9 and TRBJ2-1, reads DSGVTQTPKHLITATGQRVTLRCSPRSGDLSVYWYQQSLDQGLQFLIQYYNGEERAKGNILERFSAQQFPDLHSELNLSSLELGDSALYFCASSKWTGDNEQFFGPGTRLTVL.

The CDR3 DNA follows: TGCAGCGTTGAAGGCAACCCGGGAACCTACAATGAGCAGTTCTTC. Translation: CSVEGNPGTYNEQFF. The chain couples TRBV29-1 to TRBJ2-1, with D possibly TRBD2 on 5 matching bases. The V end was cut by 1 base, the J end by 2 bases, with 12 bases between. The CDR3 sequence is 15 residues long. Germline CDR1 reads SQVTM; CDR2 reads ANQGSEA.

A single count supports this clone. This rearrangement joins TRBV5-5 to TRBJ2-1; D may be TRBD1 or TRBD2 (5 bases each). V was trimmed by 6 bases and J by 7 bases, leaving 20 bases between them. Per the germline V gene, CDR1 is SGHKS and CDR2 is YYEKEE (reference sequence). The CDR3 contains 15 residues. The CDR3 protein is CASTFLEGNLNEQFF. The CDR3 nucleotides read TGTGCCAGCACCTTTTTAGAGGGGAATCTTAATGAGCAGTTCTTC.

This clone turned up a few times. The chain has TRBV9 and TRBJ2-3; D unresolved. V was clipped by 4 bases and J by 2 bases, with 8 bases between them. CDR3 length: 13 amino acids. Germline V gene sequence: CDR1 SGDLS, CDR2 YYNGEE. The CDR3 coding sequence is TGTGCCAGCAGCTTCCTCCTCACAGATACGCAGTATTTT. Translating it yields CASSFLLTDTQYF.

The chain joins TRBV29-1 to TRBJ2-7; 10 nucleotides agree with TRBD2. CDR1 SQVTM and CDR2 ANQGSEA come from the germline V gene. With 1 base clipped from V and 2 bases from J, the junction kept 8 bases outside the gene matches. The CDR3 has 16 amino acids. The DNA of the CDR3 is TGCAGCGTTGAAGGCCAGCTAGCGGGAGACCCCTACGAGCAGTACTTC. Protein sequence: CSVEGQLAGDPYEQYF.

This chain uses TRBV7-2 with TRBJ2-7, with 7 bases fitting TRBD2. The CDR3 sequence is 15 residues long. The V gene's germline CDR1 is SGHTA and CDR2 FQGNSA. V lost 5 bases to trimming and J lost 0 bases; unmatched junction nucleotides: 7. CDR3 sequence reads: CASSPTGTISYEQYF. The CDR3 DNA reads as TGTGCCAGCAGCCCGACCGGGACTATCTCCTACGAGCAGTACTTC.

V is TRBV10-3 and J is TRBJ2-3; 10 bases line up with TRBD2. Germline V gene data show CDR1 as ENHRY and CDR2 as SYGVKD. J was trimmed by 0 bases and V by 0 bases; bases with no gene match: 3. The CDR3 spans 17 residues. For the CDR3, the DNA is TGTGCCATCAGTGAGTCAGAACTAGCGGGAAGCACAGATACGCAGTATTTT. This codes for CAISESELAGSTDTQYF.

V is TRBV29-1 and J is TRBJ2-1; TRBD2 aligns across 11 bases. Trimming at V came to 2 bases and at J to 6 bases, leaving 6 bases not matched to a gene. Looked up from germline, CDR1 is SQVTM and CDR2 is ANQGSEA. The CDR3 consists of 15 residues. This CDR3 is CSVEIAGGSRNEQFF. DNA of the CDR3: TGCAGCGTTGAAATAGCGGGAGGGTCACGCAATGAGCAGTTCTTC.

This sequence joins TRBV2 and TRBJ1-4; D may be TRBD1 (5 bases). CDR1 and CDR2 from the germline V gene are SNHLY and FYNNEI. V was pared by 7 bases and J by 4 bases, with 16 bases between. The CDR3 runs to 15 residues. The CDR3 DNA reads TGTGCCAGCACTCGAACAGGACCGATTAATGAAAAACTGTTTTTT. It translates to CASTRTGPINEKLFF. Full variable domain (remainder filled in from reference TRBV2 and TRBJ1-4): EPEVTQTPSHQVTQMGQEVILRCVPISNHLYFYWYRQILGQKVEFLVSFYNNEISEKSEIFDDQFSVERPDGSNFTLKIRSTKLEDSAMYFCASTRTGPINEKLFFGSGTQLSVL.

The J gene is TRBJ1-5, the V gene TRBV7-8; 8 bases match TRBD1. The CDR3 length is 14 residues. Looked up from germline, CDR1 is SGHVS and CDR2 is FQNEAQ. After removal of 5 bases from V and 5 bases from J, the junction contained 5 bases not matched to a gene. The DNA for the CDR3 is TGTGCCAGCAGCGCAACAGGGGGGTATCAGCCCCAGCATTTT. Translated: CASSATGGYQPQHF.